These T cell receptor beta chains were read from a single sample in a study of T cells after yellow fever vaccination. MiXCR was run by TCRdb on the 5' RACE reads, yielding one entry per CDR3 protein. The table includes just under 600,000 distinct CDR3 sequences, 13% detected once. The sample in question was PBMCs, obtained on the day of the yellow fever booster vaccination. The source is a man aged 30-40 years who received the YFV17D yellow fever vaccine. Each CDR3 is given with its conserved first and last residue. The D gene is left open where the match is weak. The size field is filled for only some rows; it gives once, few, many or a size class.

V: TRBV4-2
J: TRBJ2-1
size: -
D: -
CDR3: CASSQVIGPQSGEQFF
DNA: TGTGCCAGCAGCCAAGTCATCGGCCCGCAGTCCGGTGAGCAGTTCTTC

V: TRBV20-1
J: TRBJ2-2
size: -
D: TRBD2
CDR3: CSARDSGGGTGELFF
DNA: TGCAGTGCTAGAGATTCGGGAGGAGGCACCGGGGAGCTGTTTTTT

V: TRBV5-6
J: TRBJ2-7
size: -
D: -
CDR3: CASSLGRQAREQYF
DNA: TGTGCCAGCAGCTTGGGCCGGCAGGCGAGGGAGCAGTACTTC

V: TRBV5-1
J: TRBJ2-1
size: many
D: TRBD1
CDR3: CASSLGTGYEQFF
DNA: TGCGCCAGCAGCTTGGGGACAGGGTATGAGCAGTTCTTC

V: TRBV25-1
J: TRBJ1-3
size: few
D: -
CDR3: CASSDTPDRGNTIYF
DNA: TGTGCCAGCAGTGACACCCCGGACAGAGGAAACACCATATATTTT

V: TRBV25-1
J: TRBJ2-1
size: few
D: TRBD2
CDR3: CASSVAGTYNEQFF
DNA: TGTGCCAGCAGTGTAGCGGGAACCTACAATGAGCAGTTCTTC

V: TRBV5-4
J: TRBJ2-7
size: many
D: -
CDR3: CASSFERSSYEQYF
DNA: TGTGCCAGCAGCTTCGAGCGGTCTTCCTACGAGCAGTACTTC

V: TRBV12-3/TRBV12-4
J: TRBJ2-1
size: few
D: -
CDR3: CASSFPRLASANEQFF
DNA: TGTGCCAGCAGTTTTCCCCGGCTAGCGAGTGCCAATGAGCAGTTCTTC

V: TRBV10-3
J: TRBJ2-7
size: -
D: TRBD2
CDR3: CAISESSGVPYEQYF
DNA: TGTGCCATCAGTGAATCTAGCGGAGTACCCTACGAGCAGTACTTC

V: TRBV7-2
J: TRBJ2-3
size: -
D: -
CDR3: CASSAFRGPDTQYF
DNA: TGTGCCAGCAGCGCCTTCCGGGGTCCAGATACGCAGTATTTT

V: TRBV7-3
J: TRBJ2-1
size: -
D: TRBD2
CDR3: CASSQGGLASNEQFF
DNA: TGTGCCAGCAGCCAAGGGGGACTAGCTTCCAATGAGCAGTTCTTC

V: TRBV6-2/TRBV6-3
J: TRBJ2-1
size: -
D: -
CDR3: CASRDNSYNEQFF
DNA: TGTGCCAGTCGGGATAACTCCTACAATGAGCAGTTCTTC

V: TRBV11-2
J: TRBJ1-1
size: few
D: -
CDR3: CASSLPVGERIMNTEAFF
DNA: TGTGCCAGCAGCTTACCCGTCGGAGAGCGGATCATGAACACTGAAGCTTTCTTT

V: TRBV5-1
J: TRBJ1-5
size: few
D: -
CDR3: CASSSTGTSDQPQHF
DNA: TGCGCCAGCAGCTCAACAGGAACCTCCGATCAGCCCCAGCATTTT

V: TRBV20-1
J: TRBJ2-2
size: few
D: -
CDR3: CSASATMNTGELFF
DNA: TGCAGTGCCTCGGCGACCATGAACACCGGGGAGCTGTTTTTT

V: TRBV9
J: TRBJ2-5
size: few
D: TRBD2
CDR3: CASSGSPSGTQETQYF
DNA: TGTGCCAGCAGCGGAAGCCCAAGCGGGACCCAAGAGACCCAGTACTTC

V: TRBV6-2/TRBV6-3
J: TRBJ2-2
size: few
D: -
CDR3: CASSFNPENTGELFF
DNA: TGTGCCAGCAGTTTCAACCCGGAGAACACCGGGGAGCTGTTTTTT

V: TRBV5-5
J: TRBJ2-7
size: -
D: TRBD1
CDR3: CASRKDRVEQYF
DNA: TGTGCCAGCAGAAAGGACAGGGTAGAGCAGTACTTC

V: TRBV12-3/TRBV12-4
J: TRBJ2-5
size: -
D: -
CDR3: CASSSLGAQGTQYF
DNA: TGTGCCAGCAGTTCGCTGGGGGCGCAGGGGACCCAGTACTTC

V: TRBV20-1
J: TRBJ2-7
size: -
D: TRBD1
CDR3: CSARNTGQGAYEQYF
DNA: TGCAGTGCTAGAAATACTGGACAGGGCGCCTACGAGCAGTACTTC

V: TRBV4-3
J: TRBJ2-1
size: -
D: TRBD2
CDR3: CASSQVVSGTGEQFF
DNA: TGCGCCAGCAGCCAAGTCGTTAGCGGGACTGGTGAGCAGTTCTTC

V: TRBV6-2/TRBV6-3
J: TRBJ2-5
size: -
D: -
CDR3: CASSYHSAFSLRETQYF
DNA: TGTGCCAGCAGTTACCACTCGGCGTTCTCTCTGAGGGAGACCCAGTACTTC

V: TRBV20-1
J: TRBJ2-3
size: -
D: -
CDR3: CSAQVPSSTDTQYF
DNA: TGCAGTGCTCAAGTCCCCTCTAGCACAGATACGCAGTATTTT

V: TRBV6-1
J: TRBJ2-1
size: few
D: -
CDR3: CASSSSGQDSYNEQFF
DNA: TGTGCCAGCAGCTCATCCGGGCAGGACTCCTACAATGAGCAGTTCTTC

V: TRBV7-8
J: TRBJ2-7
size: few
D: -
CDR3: CASSLEGTLVGYF
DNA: TGTGCCAGCAGCTTAGAGGGGACTCTAGTGGGGTACTTC

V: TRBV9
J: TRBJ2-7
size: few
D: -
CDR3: CASSSRQQSYEQYF
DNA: TGTGCCAGCAGCTCTCGACAGCAGTCATACGAGCAGTACTTC